This T cell receptor beta chain was identified during a study of early stage breast cancer tumors. Whole-study context: Of around 16 invasive breast tumors, 11 to 12 were hormone receptor-positive, HER2-negative. Study conclusions and caveats: Tumors had approximately 2.5-fold higher T cell density than normal breast. Most shared enriched TCRB sequences were commonly generated ones.

Here immunoSEQ multiplex PCR was the method, and the copy in TCRdb shows in-frame clones only, minus some. The table shows approximately 70,000 clones, with over 80% occurring only once. As concerns this clone: Its antigen is not identified.

V was clipped by 2 bases and J by 6 bases; unmatched bases: 12. The CDR3 spans 18 residues. CDR1 and CDR2 (germline): ENHRY, SYGVKD. This clonotype originated in a person in their 40s with breast cancer. This sequence joins TRBV10-3 and TRBJ2-1; 11 bases are a match to TRBD2. Sequenced sample: blood. This chain's CDR3 is CAISEASGTSGAGNEQFF. The CDR3 DNA sequence: TGTGCCATCAGTGAGGCATCCGGGACTAGCGGAGCCGGCAATGAGCAGTTCTTC.